This T cell receptor (beta chain) is from a study of shared clonotypes between healthy human individuals. Overall study: Per donor, three plates held CD4 naive cells, three held CD4 memory, two held CD8 naive and one held CD8 memory. Points from the study as a whole: Compared with memory subsets, naive subsets generally had larger estimated richness.

Comment on this clone: The antigen is undetermined.

Authors' methods: ImmunoSEQ output lacked quality scores and full-length reads, limiting matched filtering. Clones were read by immunoSEQ multiplex PCR, and TCRdb kept only the in-frame ones, dropping some. That table gives V, J and clone size, and the DNA gave D and trimming. The table lists some 2.3 million clones, about 92% of them singletons. This TCR came from a man aged 18 to 30 in good health. Some clones in this sample may be carry-over from other donors' samples. Sequences were obtained from naive CD4+ T cells from PBMCs. The subset here: CD45RA+ positively selected.

CDR3 sequence: CASSPLGTEETQYF. The DNA for the CDR3 is TGTGCCAGCTCACCACTTGGGACAGAAGAGACCCAGTACTTC. The V and J genes are TRBV18 and TRBJ2-5; 7 positions match TRBD1. The V and J ends lost 1 base and 3 bases, in that order; junction bases with no gene match: 2. CDR3 length equals 14 residues. Germline CDR1 and CDR2: KGHSH and LQKENI.